The clone carrying this T cell receptor beta chain was seen a few times. This specimen belongs to a study of blood T cell repertoires in COVID-19. Study-level background: The analysed material was cDNA or gDNA that came from T cells, B-cell-depleted T cells, or PBMCs.

Germline CDR1 is LGHNA and CDR2 is YSLEER. With 0 bases removed from V and 6 bases from J, the gap between germline ends came to 9 bases. The length of the CDR3 is 13 residues. In the authors' methods: Amplifying reference gene primers gave estimates of nucleated cell counts. The assay was immunoSEQ multiplex PCR, and TCRdb's table has in-frame clones only and misses some. V, J and clone size are taken as reported in that table, and D and trimming were inferred from the DNA itself. In the table there are approximately 170,000 clones, roughly 81% of which are singletons. Sequencing was performed on peripheral blood. The sequence was obtained from a man aged 35-49 years who had recovered from COVID-19. The chain links TRBV4-3 to TRBJ2-7; D remains unclear. CDR3 region: CASSQDMSVEQYF. In nucleotides, the CDR3 is TGCGCCAGCAGCCAAGATATGAGTGTCGAGCAGTACTTC.